Sequencing of this T cell receptor beta chain was carried out in a study of identical twins. Findings of the study overall: Analyses of zero insertions could, in part, be confounded by invariant MAIT and iNKT cells.

In this sample, this clonotype turned up many times. Its antigen remains unknown. After template switching added a universal primer site, the resulting cDNA carried unique molecular identifiers. TCRdb used MiXCR to reprocess the 5' RACE reads, holding one entry per CDR3 protein. The repertoire holds 350,000 to 600,000 distinct CDR3 sequences, 12% to 15% seen once, with 0.52% in the top ten. V was trimmed by 3 bases and J by 1 base, leaving 9 bases between them. The CDR3 covers 14 residues. The same data also contributed to another study, on yellow fever vaccine responses in identical twins.

The source is a woman in her late teens or twenties in good health. The chain employs TRBV12-3 or TRBV12-4 and TRBJ1-1; D uncertain. Input material: CD4+ T cells sorted from blood. CDR3 sequence (DNA): TGTGCCAGCAGTTTCGTTTCAGGGAACACTGAAGCTTTCTTT. Protein sequence: CASSFVSGNTEAFF.